What follows are 21 T cell receptor beta chains derived from one specimen sequenced in a study of shared clonotypes between healthy human individuals. Naive-designated CD8 cells lacked CD45RO, were positively enriched for CCR7, and omitted terminally differentiated effector memory CD45RA+ cells. TCRdb's table, derived via immunoSEQ multiplex PCR, lists solely in-frame clones and lacks some. This table holds around 600,000 clones, approximately 95% found once. Sample: naive CD8+ T cells sorted from blood. These receptors were taken from a woman younger than 45 in good health.

V usage is TRBV19 and J usage is TRBJ1-5; 7 nucleotides align to TRBD1. Germline V CDR1 and CDR2: LNHDA, SQIVND (reference sequence). This CDR3 has 15 amino acids. Trimming took 7 bases from V and 7 from J; bases not matched to a gene: 13. The CDR3 region has the DNA TGTGCCAGTACCACCAAGACAGGGATCTTGCAGCCCCAGCATTTT. Protein: CASTTKTGILQPQHF.

The genes are TRBV28 and TRBJ2-7; D gene uncertain. Germline V gene lookup returns CDR1 MDHEN and CDR2 SYDVKM. The V end was cut by 3 bases, the J end by 0 bases, with 6 bases between. The CDR3 sequence is 13 residues long. CDR3 nucleotides: TGTGCCAGCAGTTTCGACGTCTCCTACGAGCAGTACTTC. It is translated as CASSFDVSYEQYF. The full variable domain, its missing parts supplied by reference TRBV28 and TRBJ2-7, is DVKVTQSSRYLVKRTGEKVFLECVQDMDHENMFWYRQDPGLGLRLIYFSYDVKMKEKGDIPEGYSVSREKKERFSLILESASTNQTSMYLCASSFDVSYEQYFGPGTRLTVT.

The rearrangement joins TRBV4-2 to TRBJ2-1; D is uncertain. The V gene's germline CDR1 is LGHNA and CDR2 YNFKEQ. Trimming cost V 0 bases and J 4 bases, with 4 bases left between them. The CDR3 consists of 13 residues. The DNA of the CDR3 is TGTGCCAGCAGCCAAGAGGGGTACAATGAGCAGTTCTTC. Its protein is CASSQEGYNEQFF.

With regard to this clone: In the same sample, other DNA sequences code for this CDR3. V usage is TRBV7-9 and J usage is TRBJ2-1, with 8 positions matching TRBD2. The germline gives CDR1 SEHNR, CDR2 FQNEAQ (reference sequence). The CDR3 contains 15 residues. V gave up 5 bases and J gave up 0 bases; unmatched junction bases: 3. The CDR3 DNA follows: TGTGCCAGCAGCAAAAGCGGGAGCTCCTACAATGAGCAGTTCTTC. This translates into CASSKSGSSYNEQFF.

V usage is TRBV29-1 and J usage is TRBJ2-2, with a possible D match to TRBD1 (5 bases). V lost 4 bases and J lost 0, with 9 bases in between. Looked up from germline, CDR1 is SQVTM and CDR2 is ANQGSEA. CDR3 length: 14 amino acids. CDR3 sequence (DNA): TGCAGCGTTGGGGGCCATTCGAACACCGGGGAGCTGTTTTTT. Amino acids: CSVGGHSNTGELFF.

The V gene is TRBV27, the J gene TRBJ2-6, with D uncertain. This CDR3 contains 16 residues. Trimming shortened V by 5 bases and J by 3 bases, and 14 bases separated the two germline ends. Germline-derived CDR1 and CDR2 are MNHEY and SMNVEV (reference sequence). CDR3 in DNA: TGTGCCAGCAGTACGGTGGGAAGGAGTGGGGCCAACGTCCTGACTTTC. Encoded protein: CASSTVGRSGANVLTF. Based on the CDR3 plus reference TRBV27 and TRBJ2-6, the full variable domain is EAQVTQNPRYLITVTGKKLTVTCSQNMNHEYMSWYRQDPGLGLRQIYYSMNVEVTDKGDVPEGYKVSRKEKRNFPLILESPSPNQTSLYFCASSTVGRSGANVLTFGAGSRLTVL.

This rearrangement joins TRBV6-6 to TRBJ1-5; possible D gene TRBD1, 5 bases. This CDR3 comprises 15 residues. V was cut by 2 bases and J by 1 base, with 9 bases left in between. Germline V gives CDR1 MNHNY, CDR2 SVGAGI (reference sequence). The CDR3 reads CASSYRGRSNQPQHF. Here the CDR3 DNA reads TGTGCCAGCAGTTACCGGGGACGGAGCAATCAGCCCCAGCATTTT.

About this clone itself: A clone one base away is much larger, so this may be a read error. The CDR3 reads CASSQGTNYEPYF. For the CDR3, the DNA is TGCGCCAGCAGCCAAGGGACAAATTACGAGCCGTACTTC. The gene calls are TRBV4-3 and TRBJ2-7, with D perhaps matching TRBD1 (5 bases). Germline loops: CDR1 LGHNA, CDR2 YSLEER. This CDR3 is built from 13 residues.

The chain combines TRBV9 with TRBJ1-1; possibly TRBD1 for D (6 bases). Germline V lookup: CDR1 SGDLS, CDR2 YYNGEE. V lost 0 bases and J 3 bases, leaving 12 bases between the germline ends. The CDR3 sequence is 15 residues long. CDR3 amino acids: CASSVVQGRDTEAFF. In DNA, the CDR3 is TGTGCCAGCAGCGTAGTTCAGGGGAGGGACACTGAAGCTTTCTTT. The full variable domain, completed using reference TRBV9 and TRBJ1-1, is DSGVTQTPKHLITATGQRVTLRCSPRSGDLSVYWYQQSLDQGLQFLIQYYNGEERAKGNILERFSAQQFPDLHSELNLSSLELGDSALYFCASSVVQGRDTEAFFGQGTRLTVV.

On this clone: The same CDR3 is also encoded by other DNA sequences in this sample. The chain links TRBV7-9 to TRBJ2-7; 7 nucleotides match TRBD1. Germline CDR1 SEHNR, CDR2 FQNEAQ (reference sequence). The CDR3 is 14 amino acids. Trimming removed 1 base from V and 2 bases from J; junction bases left unmatched: 2. This CDR3 reads CASSLGTGAYEQYF. The CDR3, as DNA: TGTGCCAGCAGCTTAGGGACAGGAGCCTACGAGCAGTACTTC. The full variable domain, rest sourced from reference TRBV7-9 and TRBJ2-7, is DTGVSQNPRHKITKRGQNVTFRCDPISEHNRLYWYRQTLGQGPEFLTYFQNEAQLEKSRLLSDRFSAERPKGSFSTLEIQRTEQGDSAMYLCASSLGTGAYEQYFGPGTRLTVT.

The chain carries TRBV28 and TRBJ2-7; D may be TRBD1 (6 bases). The CDR3 consists of 16 residues. CDR1 and CDR2 (germline): MDHEN, SYDVKM. The V end was cut by 5 bases, the J end by 0 bases, with 17 bases between. CDR3 nucleotides: TGTGCCAGCAGTCCCACCCACGCGACAGGCTCCTACGAGCAGTACTTC. It specifies CASSPTHATGSYEQYF. The variable domain in full, with the rest retrieved from reference TRBV28 and TRBJ2-7, is DVKVTQSSRYLVKRTGEKVFLECVQDMDHENMFWYRQDPGLGLRLIYFSYDVKMKEKGDIPEGYSVSREKKERFSLILESASTNQTSMYLCASSPTHATGSYEQYFGPGTRLTVT.

The chain has TRBV28 and TRBJ1-4; D is uncertain. This CDR3 contains 14 residues. Germline V gene lookup returns CDR1 MDHEN and CDR2 SYDVKM. V lost 5 bases and J 8 bases, leaving 15 bases between the germline ends. The DNA for the CDR3 is TGTGCCAGCAGTACTCCGGTTTTAGGGGAAAAACTGTTTTTT. Translation: CASSTPVLGEKLFF. Full variable domain (missing parts from reference TRBV28 and TRBJ1-4): DVKVTQSSRYLVKRTGEKVFLECVQDMDHENMFWYRQDPGLGLRLIYFSYDVKMKEKGDIPEGYSVSREKKERFSLILESASTNQTSMYLCASSTPVLGEKLFFGSGTQLSVL.

V gene TRBV6-1 combines with J gene TRBJ1-1, with unresolved D. This CDR3 has 11 amino acids. The germline CDR1 and CDR2 sequences are MNHNS and SASEGT. V was shortened by 10 bases and J by 11 bases, with 17 bases between the two germline ends. As DNA, the CDR3 is TGTGCCACCTCGGTTCCTGGGGATGCTTTCTTT. Protein: CATSVPGDAFF.

This sequence joins TRBV19 and TRBJ2-5; 10 bases line up with TRBD1. The germline V gene encodes CDR1 LNHDA and CDR2 SQIVND (reference sequence). Trimming cost V 8 bases and J 0 bases; bases outside gene matches: 3. This CDR3 is 14 amino acids long. The CDR3 loop reads CASSGTGDQETQYF. The CDR3 DNA follows: TGTGCCAGTTCCGGGACAGGGGACCAAGAGACCCAGTACTTC.

This chain links TRBV7-9 with TRBJ2-1, with 11 bases that match TRBD2. The CDR3 runs to 17 residues. V dropped 5 bases and J dropped 12; count of bases not matched to a gene: 18. Germline lookup yields CDR1 SEHNR and CDR2 FQNEAQ (reference sequence). CDR3 amino acids: CASSPRTSGTSGRRQFF. The CDR3 nucleotides read TGTGCCAGCAGCCCCAGAACGTCCGGGACTAGCGGACGTAGGCAGTTCTTC.

This clone was counted between two and nine times. The chain combines TRBV7-9 with TRBJ1-1; D remains unclear. V was pared by 2 bases and J by 2 bases, with 9 bases between. This CDR3 is 14 amino acids long. Per the germline V gene, CDR1 is SEHNR and CDR2 is FQNEAQ (reference sequence). The CDR3 region has the DNA TGTGCCAGCAGCTTAAGCAGATCTAACACTGAAGCTTTCTTT. This translates into CASSLSRSNTEAFF.

This rearrangement joins TRBV7-9 to TRBJ1-1, with a possible D match to TRBD1 (6 bases). The V and J ends lost 3 bases and 0 bases respectively, with 14 bases between them. Germline loops: CDR1 SEHNR, CDR2 FQNEAQ (reference sequence). This CDR3 is built from 16 residues. The DNA for the CDR3 is TGTGCCAGCAGCTTCCCTACAGGGACCATGAACACTGAAGCTTTCTTT. It codes for CASSFPTGTMNTEAFF. The full variable domain, completed using reference TRBV7-9 and TRBJ1-1, is DTGVSQNPRHKITKRGQNVTFRCDPISEHNRLYWYRQTLGQGPEFLTYFQNEAQLEKSRLLSDRFSAERPKGSFSTLEIQRTEQGDSAMYLCASSFPTGTMNTEAFFGQGTRLTVV.

The chain links TRBV19 to TRBJ2-1, with 7 bases identical to TRBD2. Germline CDR1 and CDR2: LNHDA and SQIVND (reference sequence). With 1 base clipped from V and 1 base from J, the junction kept 1 base outside the gene matches. The CDR3 contains 15 residues. The CDR3 here is CASSIAAGSYNEQFF. CDR3 in DNA: TGTGCCAGTAGTATAGCAGCGGGGTCCTACAATGAGCAGTTCTTC.

This clone was counted a single time. The rearrangement joins TRBV27 to TRBJ2-6; no clear D. CDR3 size: 15 residues. Per germline, CDR1 MNHEY and CDR2 SMNVEV (reference sequence). Trimming removed 6 bases from V and 0 bases from J, with 9 bases in between. The CDR3 spells CASRNSVSGANVLTF. The CDR3 DNA is TGTGCCAGCAGAAACAGCGTCTCTGGGGCCAACGTCCTGACTTTC.

This chain connects TRBV28 to TRBJ2-2; perhaps TRBD1 as D (6 bases). Trimming stripped 3 bases from V and 2 bases from J, with 16 bases between. Germline CDR1 reads MDHEN; CDR2 reads SYDVKM. The CDR3 runs to 17 residues. Written as DNA, the CDR3 is TGTGCCAGCAGTTTGGCAGGGGCAATAGTAAACACCGGGGAGCTGTTTTTT. Translation: CASSLAGAIVNTGELFF.

The V and J genes are TRBV19 and TRBJ1-1, with 8 bases lining up with TRBD1. This CDR3 contains 14 residues. The trim removed 2 bases at V and 8 bases at J, leaving 7 bases unmatched. CDR1 LNHDA and CDR2 SQIVND come from the germline V gene (reference sequence). CDR3 sequence: CASSILAGGGEAFF. The CDR3 DNA is TGTGCCAGTAGTATACTAGCAGGGGGCGGCGAAGCTTTCTTT. The whole variable domain, filled in from reference TRBV19 and TRBJ1-1, reads DGGITQSPKYLFRKEGQNVTLSCEQNLNHDAMYWYRQDPGQGLRLIYYSQIVNDFQKGDIAEGYSVSREKKESFPLTVTSAQKNPTAFYLCASSILAGGGEAFFGQGTRLTVV.